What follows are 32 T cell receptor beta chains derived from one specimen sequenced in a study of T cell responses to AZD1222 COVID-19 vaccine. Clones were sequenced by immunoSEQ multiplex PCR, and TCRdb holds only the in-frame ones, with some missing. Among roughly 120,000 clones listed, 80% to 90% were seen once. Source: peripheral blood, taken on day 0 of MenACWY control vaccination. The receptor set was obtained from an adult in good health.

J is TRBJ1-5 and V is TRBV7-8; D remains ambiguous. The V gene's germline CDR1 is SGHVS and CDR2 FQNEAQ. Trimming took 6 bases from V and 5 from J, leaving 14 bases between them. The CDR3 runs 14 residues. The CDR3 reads CASRSNDRDQPQHF. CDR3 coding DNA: TGTGCCAGCAGATCGAACGATAGGGATCAGCCCCAGCATTTT.

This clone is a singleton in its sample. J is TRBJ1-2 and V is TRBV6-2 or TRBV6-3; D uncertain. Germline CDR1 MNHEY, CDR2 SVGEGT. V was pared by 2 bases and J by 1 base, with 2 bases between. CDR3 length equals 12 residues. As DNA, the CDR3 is TGTGCCAGCAGTTACAGTAACTATGGCTACACCTTC. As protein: CASSYSNYGYTF.

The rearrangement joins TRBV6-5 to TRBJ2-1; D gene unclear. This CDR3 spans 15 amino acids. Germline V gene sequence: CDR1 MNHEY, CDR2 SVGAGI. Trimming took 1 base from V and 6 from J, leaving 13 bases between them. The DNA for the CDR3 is TGTGCCAGCAGTTACTTGGGGTTTCCCATCAATGAGCAGTTCTTC. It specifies CASSYLGFPINEQFF.

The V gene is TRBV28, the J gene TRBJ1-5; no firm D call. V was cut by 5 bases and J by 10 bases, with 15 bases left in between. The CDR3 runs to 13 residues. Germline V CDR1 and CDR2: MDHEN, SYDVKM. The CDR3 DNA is TGTGCCAGCAGTACGCAGATCGCAGACCCCCAGCATTTT. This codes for CASSTQIADPQHF.

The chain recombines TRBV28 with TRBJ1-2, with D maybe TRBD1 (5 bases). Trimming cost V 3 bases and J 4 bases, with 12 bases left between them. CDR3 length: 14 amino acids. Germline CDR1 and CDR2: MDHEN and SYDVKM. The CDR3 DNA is TGTGCCAGCAGTTTGGTCCAGGGACTCTATGGCTACACCTTC. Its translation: CASSLVQGLYGYTF.

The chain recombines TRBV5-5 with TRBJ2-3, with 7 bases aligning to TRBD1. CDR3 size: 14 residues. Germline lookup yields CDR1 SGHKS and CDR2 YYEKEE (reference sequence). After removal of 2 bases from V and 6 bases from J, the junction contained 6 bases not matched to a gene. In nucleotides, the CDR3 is TGTGCCAGCAGCTTCGGACAGGCAAGGGATACGCAGTATTTT. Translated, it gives CASSFGQARDTQYF.

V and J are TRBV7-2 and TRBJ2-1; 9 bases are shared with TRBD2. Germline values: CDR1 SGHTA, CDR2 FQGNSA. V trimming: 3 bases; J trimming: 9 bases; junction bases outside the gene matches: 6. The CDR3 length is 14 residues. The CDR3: CASSFGGGESEQFF. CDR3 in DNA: TGTGCCAGCAGCTTTGGCGGGGGGGAAAGTGAGCAGTTCTTC.

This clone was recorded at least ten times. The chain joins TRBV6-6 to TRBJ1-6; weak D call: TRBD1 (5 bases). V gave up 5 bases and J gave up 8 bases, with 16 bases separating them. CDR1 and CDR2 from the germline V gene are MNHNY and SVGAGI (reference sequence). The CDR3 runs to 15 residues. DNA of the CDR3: TGTGCCAGCAGTCCAACCGGGACTAACTATTCACCCCTCCACTTT. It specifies CASSPTGTNYSPLHF.

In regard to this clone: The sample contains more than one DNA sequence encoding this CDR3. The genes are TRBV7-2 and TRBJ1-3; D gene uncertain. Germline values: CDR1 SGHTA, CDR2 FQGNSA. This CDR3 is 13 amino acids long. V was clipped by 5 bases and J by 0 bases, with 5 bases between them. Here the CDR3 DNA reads TGTGCCAGCAGCCTCGGCTCTGGAAACACCATATATTTT. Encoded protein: CASSLGSGNTIYF.

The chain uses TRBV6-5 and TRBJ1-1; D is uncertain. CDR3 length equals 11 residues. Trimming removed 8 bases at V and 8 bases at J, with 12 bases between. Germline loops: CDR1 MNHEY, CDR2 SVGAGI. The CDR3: CASVKGAEAFF. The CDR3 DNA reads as TGTGCCAGCGTCAAAGGTGCAGAAGCTTTCTTT.

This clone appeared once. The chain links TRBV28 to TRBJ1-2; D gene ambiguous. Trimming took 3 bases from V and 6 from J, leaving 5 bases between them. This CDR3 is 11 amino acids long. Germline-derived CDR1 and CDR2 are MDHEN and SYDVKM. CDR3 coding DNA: TGTGCCAGCAGTTTGGCGGATGGCTACACCTTC. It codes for CASSLADGYTF.

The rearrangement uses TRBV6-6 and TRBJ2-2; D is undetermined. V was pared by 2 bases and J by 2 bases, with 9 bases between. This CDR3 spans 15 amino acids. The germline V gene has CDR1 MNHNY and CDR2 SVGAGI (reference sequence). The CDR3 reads CASSYDRVNTGELFF. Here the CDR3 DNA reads TGTGCCAGCAGTTACGACCGGGTCAACACCGGGGAGCTGTTTTTT.

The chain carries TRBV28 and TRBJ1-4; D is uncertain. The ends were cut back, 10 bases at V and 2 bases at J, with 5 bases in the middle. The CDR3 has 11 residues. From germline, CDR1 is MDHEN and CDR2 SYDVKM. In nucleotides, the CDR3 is TGTGCCACCGGTACTAATGAAAAACTGTTTTTT. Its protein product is CATGTNEKLFF.

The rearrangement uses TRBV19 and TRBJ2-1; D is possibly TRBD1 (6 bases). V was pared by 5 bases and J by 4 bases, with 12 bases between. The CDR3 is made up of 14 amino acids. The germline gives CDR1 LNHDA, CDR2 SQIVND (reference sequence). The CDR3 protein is CASSWPGEYNEQFF. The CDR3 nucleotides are TGTGCCAGTAGTTGGCCAGGGGAGTACAATGAGCAGTTCTTC.

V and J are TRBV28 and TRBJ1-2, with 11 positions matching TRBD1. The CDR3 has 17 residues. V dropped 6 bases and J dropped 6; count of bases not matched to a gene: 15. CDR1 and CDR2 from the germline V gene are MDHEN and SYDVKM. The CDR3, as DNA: TGTGCCAGCAGGCCATGGGGCGGGGACAGGGGGGTCCATGGCTACACCTTC. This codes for CASRPWGGDRGVHGYTF.

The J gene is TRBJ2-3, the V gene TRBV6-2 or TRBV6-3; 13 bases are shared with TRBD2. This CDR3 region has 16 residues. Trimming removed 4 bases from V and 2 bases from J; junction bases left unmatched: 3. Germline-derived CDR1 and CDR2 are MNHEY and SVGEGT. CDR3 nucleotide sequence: TGTGCCAGCAGTTCGGGACTAGCGGGGATCACAGATACGCAGTATTTT. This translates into CASSSGLAGITDTQYF.

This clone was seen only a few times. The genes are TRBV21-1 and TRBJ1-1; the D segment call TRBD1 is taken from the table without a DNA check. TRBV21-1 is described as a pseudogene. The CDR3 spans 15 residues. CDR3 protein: CASSKAGQGLTEAFF. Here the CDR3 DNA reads TGTGCCAGCAGCAAAGCGGGACAGGGTTTGACTGAAGCTTTCTTT.

The CDR3 loop reads CASRDRDGEKLFF. CDR3 nucleotides: TGTGCCAGCAGAGACAGGGATGGTGAAAAACTGTTTTTT. This chain connects TRBV6-6 to TRBJ1-4; 7 bases line up with TRBD1. In germline, CDR1 is MNHNY, CDR2 SVGAGI (reference sequence). The CDR3 spans 13 residues. The ends lost 6 bases at V and 7 bases at J; junction bases unmatched: 5.

This CDR3 reads CASSDRLGEQYF. CDR3 nucleotide sequence: TGTGCCAGCTCAGATCGGCTCGGCGAGCAGTACTTC. This chain connects TRBV19 to TRBJ2-7; D unclear. Per germline, CDR1 LNHDA and CDR2 SQIVND (reference sequence). V lost 9 bases and J lost 6, with 15 bases in between. The CDR3 sequence is 12 residues long.

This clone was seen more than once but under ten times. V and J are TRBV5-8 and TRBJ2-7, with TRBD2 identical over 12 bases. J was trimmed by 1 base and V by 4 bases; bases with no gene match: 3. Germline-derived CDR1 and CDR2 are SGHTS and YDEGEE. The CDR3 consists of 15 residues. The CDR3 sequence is CASSRTSGGSYEQYF. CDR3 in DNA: TGTGCCAGCAGCCGTACTAGCGGGGGGTCCTACGAGCAGTACTTC.

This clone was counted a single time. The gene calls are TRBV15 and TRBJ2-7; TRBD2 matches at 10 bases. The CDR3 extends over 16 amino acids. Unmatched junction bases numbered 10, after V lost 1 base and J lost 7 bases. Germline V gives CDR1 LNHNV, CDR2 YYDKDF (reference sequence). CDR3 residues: CATSRVSAGGPGEQYF. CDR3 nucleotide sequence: TGTGCCACCAGCAGAGTATCAGCGGGGGGGCCGGGGGAGCAGTACTTC.

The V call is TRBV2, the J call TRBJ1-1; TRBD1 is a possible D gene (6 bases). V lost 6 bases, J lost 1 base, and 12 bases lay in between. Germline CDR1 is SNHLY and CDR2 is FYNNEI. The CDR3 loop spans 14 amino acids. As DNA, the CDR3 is TGTGCCAGCAGGGGGGCCCTTGGGAACACTGAAGCTTTCTTT. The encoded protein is CASRGALGNTEAFF.

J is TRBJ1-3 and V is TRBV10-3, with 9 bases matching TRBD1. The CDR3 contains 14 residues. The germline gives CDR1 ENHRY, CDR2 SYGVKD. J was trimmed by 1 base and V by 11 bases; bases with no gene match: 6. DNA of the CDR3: TGTGCCTCGGGACAGGGAGGATCTGGAAACACCATATATTTT. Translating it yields CASGQGGSGNTIYF.

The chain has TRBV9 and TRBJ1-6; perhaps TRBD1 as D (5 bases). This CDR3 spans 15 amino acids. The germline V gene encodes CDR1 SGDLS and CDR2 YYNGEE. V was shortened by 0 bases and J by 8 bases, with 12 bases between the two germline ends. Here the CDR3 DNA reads TGTGCCAGCAGCGTAGGCCCAGGGATTGATTCACCCCTCCACTTT. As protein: CASSVGPGIDSPLHF.

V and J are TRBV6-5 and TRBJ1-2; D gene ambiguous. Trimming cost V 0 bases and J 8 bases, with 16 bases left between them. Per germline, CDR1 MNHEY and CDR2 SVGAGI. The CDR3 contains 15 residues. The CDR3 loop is CASSYSGRAMEGYTF. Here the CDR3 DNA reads TGTGCCAGCAGTTACTCAGGGCGGGCGATGGAGGGCTACACCTTC.

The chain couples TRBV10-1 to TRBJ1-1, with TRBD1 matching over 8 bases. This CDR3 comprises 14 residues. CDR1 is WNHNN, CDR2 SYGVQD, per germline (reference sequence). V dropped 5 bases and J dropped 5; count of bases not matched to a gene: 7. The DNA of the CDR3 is TGCGCCAGCAGTCCGAGCAGGGGGCAAACTGAAGCTTTCTTT. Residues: CASSPSRGQTEAFF.

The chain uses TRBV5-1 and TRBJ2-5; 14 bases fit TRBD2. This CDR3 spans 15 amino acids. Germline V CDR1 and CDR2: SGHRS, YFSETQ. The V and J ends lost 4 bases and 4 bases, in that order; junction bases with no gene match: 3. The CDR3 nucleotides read TGCGCCAGCAGCCCAGGGACTAGCGGGGGAGAGACCCAGTACTTC. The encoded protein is CASSPGTSGGETQYF.

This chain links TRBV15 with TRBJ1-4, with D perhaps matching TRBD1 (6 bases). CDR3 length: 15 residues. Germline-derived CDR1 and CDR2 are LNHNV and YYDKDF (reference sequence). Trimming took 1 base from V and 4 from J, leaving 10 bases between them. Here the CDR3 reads CATSRGGGFNEKLFF. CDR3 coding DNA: TGTGCCACCAGCAGAGGGGGGGGCTTTAATGAAAAACTGTTTTTT.

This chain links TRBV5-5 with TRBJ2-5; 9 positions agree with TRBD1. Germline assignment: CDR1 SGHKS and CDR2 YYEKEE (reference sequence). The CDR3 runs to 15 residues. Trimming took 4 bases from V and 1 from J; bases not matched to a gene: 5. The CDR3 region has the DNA TGTGCCAGCAGCGCCCAGACAGGGGGCCAAGAGACCCAGTACTTC. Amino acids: CASSAQTGGQETQYF.

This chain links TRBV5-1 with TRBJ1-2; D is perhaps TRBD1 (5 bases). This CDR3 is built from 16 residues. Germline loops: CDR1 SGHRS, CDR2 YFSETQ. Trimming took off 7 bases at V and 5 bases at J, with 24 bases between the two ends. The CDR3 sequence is CASHQRPGLQEYGYTF. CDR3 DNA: TGCGCCAGCCATCAGAGACCAGGGCTGCAGGAATATGGCTACACCTTC. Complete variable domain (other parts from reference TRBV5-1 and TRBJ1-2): KAGVTQTPRYLIKTRGQQVTLSCSPISGHRSVSWYQQTPGQGLQFLFEYFSETQRNKGNFPGRFSGRQFSNSRSEMNVSTLELGDSALYLCASHQRPGLQEYGYTFGSGTRLTVV.

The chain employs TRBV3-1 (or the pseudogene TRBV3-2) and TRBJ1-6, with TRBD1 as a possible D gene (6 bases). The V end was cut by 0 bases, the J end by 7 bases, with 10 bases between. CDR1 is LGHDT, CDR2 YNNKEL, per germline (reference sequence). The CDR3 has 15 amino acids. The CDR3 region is CASSQEGARNSPLHF. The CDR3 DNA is TGTGCCAGCAGCCAAGAGGGGGCGAGGAATTCACCCCTCCACTTT.

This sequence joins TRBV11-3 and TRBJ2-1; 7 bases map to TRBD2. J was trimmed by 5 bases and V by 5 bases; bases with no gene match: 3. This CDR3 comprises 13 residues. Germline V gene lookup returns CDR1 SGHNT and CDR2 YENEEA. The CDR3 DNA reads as TGTGCCAGCAGCGAGCTAGCGGACAATGAGCAGTTCTTC. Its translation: CASSELADNEQFF.